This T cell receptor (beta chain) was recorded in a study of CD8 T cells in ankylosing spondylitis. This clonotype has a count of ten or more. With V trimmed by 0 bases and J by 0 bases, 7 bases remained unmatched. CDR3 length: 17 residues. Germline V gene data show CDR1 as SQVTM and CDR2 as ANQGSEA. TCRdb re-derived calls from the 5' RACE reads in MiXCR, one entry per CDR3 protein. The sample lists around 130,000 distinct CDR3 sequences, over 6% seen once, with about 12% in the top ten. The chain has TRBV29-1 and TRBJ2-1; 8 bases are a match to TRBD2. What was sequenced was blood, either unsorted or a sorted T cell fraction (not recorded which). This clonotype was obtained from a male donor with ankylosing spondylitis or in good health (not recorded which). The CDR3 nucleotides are TGCAGCGTTGAAGATCTAGCGGGCCGGAGCTCCTACAATGAGCAGTTCTTC. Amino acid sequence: CSVEDLAGRSSYNEQFF.